This record looks at one T cell receptor beta chain sequence and its context. The data were obtained in a study of blood T cell repertoires in COVID-19. Study-level information: Researchers got acute and convalescent COVID-19 samples from the United States, Italy and Spain. Sources were T cells, B-cell-depleted T cells, or PBMCs; the material itself was cDNA or gDNA.

Original processing methods: From reference gene primer amplification, estimates of nucleated cell counts were derived. The protocol was immunoSEQ multiplex PCR, while the TCRdb copy is restricted to in-frame clones and leaves out a portion. The D gene and trimming were derived from the DNA, and the V and J assignments and clone size from that table. The sample has 100,000 to 150,000 clones; around 70% are singletons. The germline V gene encodes CDR1 LNHNV and CDR2 YYDKDF (reference sequence). V dropped 1 base and J dropped 0 bases, with 9 bases sitting between them. CDR3 size: 16 residues. Sequencing input: peripheral blood. This clonotype originated in a man aged 60-69 years with acute or convalescent COVID-19. The chain links TRBV15 to TRBJ2-2; possibly TRBD1 for D (6 bases). The CDR3 protein is CATSRAGTSNTGELFF. The CDR3 bases are TGTGCCACCAGCAGAGCTGGGACATCGAACACCGGGGAGCTGTTTTTT.